The T cell receptor (beta chain) described here comes from a study of T cell clones after liver transplantation. Study context: Timepoints were pre-transplant, pre-withdrawal, and after withdrawal was completed or failed.

Using immunoSEQ multiplex PCR, the repertoire was profiled, and TCRdb retains in-frame clones only, with some absent. The sample lists 53,000 or so clones; approximately 84% were seen once. The ends were cut back, 4 bases at V and 1 base at J, with 13 bases in the middle. The CDR3 has 15 amino acids. In germline, CDR1 is LGHNT, CDR2 FRNRAP. This chain links TRBV12-5 with TRBJ2-5; no clear D gene. The specimen was CD4+ T cells from blood, collected before liver transplant. This clonotype was sampled from a human donor who received a liver transplant. The CDR3 reads CASGSHSTLQETQYF. CDR3 sequence (DNA): TGTGCTAGTGGTTCCCACTCGACACTCCAAGAGACCCAGTACTTC.